A single sample gave rise to the 30 T cell receptor beta chains below, sequenced in a study of blood T cell repertoires in COVID-19. Repertoires were generated with immunoSEQ multiplex PCR, while TCRdb's copy carries only in-frame clones and drops some. This sample has about 250,000 clones, with 70% to 90% found just once. Sequenced input: peripheral blood. The origin of the receptors is a man aged 50 to 60 with active or convalescent COVID-19.

This clone came up once. At one of its ends the junction is not consistent with the germline gene, which may arise from a read error. In DNA, the CDR3 is TGTGCTAGCAGCTTAGCCCCTCGACTAGCGGGAGGTCGCAATGAGCAGTTCTTC. It yields the protein CASSLAPRLAGGRNEQFF. This sequence joins TRBV7-7 and TRBJ2-1; 13 bases agree with TRBD2. The CDR3 loop spans 18 amino acids. Germline values: CDR1 SSHAT, CDR2 FNYEAQ (reference sequence).

This clone was observed a handful of times. The rearrangement joins TRBV10-2 to TRBJ2-2; D might be TRBD2 (6 bases). Looked up from germline, CDR1 is WSHSY and CDR2 is SAAADI. Deletions cut 4 bases from V and 10 bases from J, with 10 bases between. The CDR3 has 12 residues. DNA for the CDR3: TGCGCCAGCAGTGGGCTAGCGATGGAGCTGTTTTTT. Its translation: CASSGLAMELFF.

This clone was seen only once. As DNA, the CDR3 is TGTGCCAGCAGCTCTAAGATCGACGGGAGGCGTCAGCCCCAGCATTTT. This encodes CASSSKIDGRRQPQHF. V gene TRBV5-6 combines with J gene TRBJ1-5; D call uncertain. Germline CDR1 is SGHDT and CDR2 is YYEEEE. Trimming shortened V by 3 bases and J by 6 bases, and 19 bases separated the two germline ends. The CDR3 is made up of 16 amino acids. The entire variable domain, with the rest obtained from reference TRBV5-6 and TRBJ1-5, is as follows: DAGVTQSPTHLIKTRGQQVTLRCSPKSGHDTVSWYQQALGQGPQFIFQYYEEEERQRGNFPDRFSGHQFPNYSSELNVNALLLGDSALYLCASSSKIDGRRQPQHFGDGTRLSIL.

CDR3 sequence reads: CASSLFISGANVLTF. The CDR3 coding sequence is TGTGCCAGCAGCTTGTTTATCTCTGGGGCCAACGTCCTGACTTTC. V usage is TRBV5-4 and J usage is TRBJ2-6; D is unclear. The CDR3 consists of 15 residues. Trimming left V 1 base short and J 0 bases short, with 5 bases between. Germline V CDR1 and CDR2: SGHNT, YYREEE (reference sequence).

The V and J genes are TRBV7-6 and TRBJ2-1, with 7 positions matching TRBD2. CDR3 length equals 16 residues. The trim removed 1 base at V and 1 base at J, leaving 4 bases unmatched. Per the germline V gene, CDR1 is SGHVS and CDR2 is FNYEAQ. The CDR3 loop is CASSLGGRQSYNEQFF. CDR3 sequence (DNA): TGTGCCAGCAGCTTAGGCGGGAGACAGTCCTACAATGAGCAGTTCTTC.

The V call is TRBV4-2, the J call TRBJ2-1, with 7 bases identical to TRBD2. Per the germline V gene, CDR1 is LGHNA and CDR2 is YNFKEQ. V shed 1 base, J shed 6 bases, and the junction held 3 bases outside the gene matches. The CDR3 contains 14 residues. CDR3 DNA sequence: TGTGCCAGCAGCCAAGCTAGCGGAGGCAATGAGCAGTTCTTC. It translates to CASSQASGGNEQFF.

As regards this clone: An end of the junction does not agree with germline; a read error may underlie this. The chain has TRBV6-4 and TRBJ1-5; D gene unclear. This CDR3 spans 14 amino acids. CDR1 is MRHNA, CDR2 SNTAGT, per germline. In DNA, the CDR3 is TGTGCCAGCAGTGGATCGGGAGGCAAGCAGCCCCAGCATTTT. The encoded protein is CASSGSGGKQPQHF.

V is TRBV2 and J is TRBJ2-2; D perhaps matches TRBD1 (5 bases). Germline V lookup: CDR1 SNHLY, CDR2 FYNNEI. This CDR3 is 16 amino acids long. Trimming shortened V by 3 bases and J by 6 bases, and 17 bases separated the two germline ends. The CDR3 loop reads CASSDLRGRTAGELFF. CDR3 DNA: TGTGCCAGCAGTGACTTAAGGGGCAGGACGGCCGGGGAGCTGTTTTTT. Full variable domain (remainder filled in from reference TRBV2 and TRBJ2-2): EPEVTQTPSHQVTQMGQEVILRCVPISNHLYFYWYRQILGQKVEFLVSFYNNEISEKSEIFDDQFSVERPDGSNFTLKIRSTKLEDSAMYFCASSDLRGRTAGELFFGEGSRLTVL.

The chain links TRBV10-3 to TRBJ1-5; D is unresolved. Trimming shortened V by 5 bases and J by 4 bases, and 9 bases separated the two germline ends. Germline assignment: CDR1 ENHRY and CDR2 SYGVKD. This CDR3 contains 13 residues. The CDR3 reads CAISLSGNQPQHF. In nucleotides, the CDR3 is TGTGCCATCAGTCTATCGGGGAATCAGCCCCAGCATTTT.

This CDR3 is CASSLKPYNEQFF. In DNA, the CDR3 is TGTGCCAGCAGCCTTAAGCCCTACAATGAGCAGTTCTTC. The V call is TRBV6-6, the J call TRBJ2-1; D uncertain. This CDR3 comprises 13 residues. In germline, CDR1 is MNHNY, CDR2 SVGAGI (reference sequence). The V end was cut by 6 bases, the J end by 2 bases, with 8 bases between.

The chain is built from TRBV30 and TRBJ1-1; the D is unclear. Trimming took off 4 bases at V and 1 base at J, with 10 bases between the two ends. Germline CDR1 GTSNPN, CDR2 SVGIG (reference sequence). The CDR3 is made up of 13 amino acids. The CDR3 reads CAWTPGSNTEAFF. The CDR3 DNA follows: TGTGCCTGGACTCCAGGTTCGAACACTGAAGCTTTCTTT.

This clone was detected a few times. V and J are TRBV5-6 and TRBJ1-2; D is ambiguous. The CDR3 totals 13 residues. V lost 5 bases and J lost 3, with 11 bases in between. CDR1 and CDR2 from the germline V gene are SGHDT and YYEEEE. The CDR3 DNA is TGTGCCAGCAGGTGGGGAGGTGACTATGGCTACACCTTC. Its protein product is CASRWGGDYGYTF.

The V call is TRBV6-5, the J call TRBJ1-1, with D possibly matching TRBD1 (6 bases). In germline, CDR1 is MNHEY, CDR2 SVGAGI. V dropped 8 bases and J dropped 5 bases, with 15 bases sitting between them. The CDR3 length is 13 residues. The CDR3 is CASRREGGTEAFF. CDR3 sequence (DNA): TGTGCCAGCCGCAGGGAGGGGGGGACTGAAGCTTTCTTT.

This clone was found once. This rearrangement joins TRBV28 to TRBJ2-7; possibly TRBD1 for D (6 bases). This CDR3 is built from 15 residues. V shed 5 bases and J shed 4 bases, with 18 bases lying between them. Germline-derived CDR1 and CDR2 are MDHEN and SYDVKM. The CDR3 reads CASSAPDRTLYEQYF. In DNA form, the CDR3 reads TGTGCCAGCAGTGCCCCTGACAGGACACTTTACGAGCAGTACTTC.

V usage is TRBV29-1 and J usage is TRBJ2-2, with 13 bases fitting TRBD2. With V trimmed by 7 bases and J by 7 bases, 9 bases remained unmatched. Germline V CDR1 and CDR2: SQVTM, ANQGSEA. This CDR3 is 15 amino acids long. CDR3 DNA: TGCAGCGCTCCACTAGCGGGAGGGCCGATCGGGGAGCTGTTTTTT. This encodes CSAPLAGGPIGELFF.

The chain uses TRBV10-3 and TRBJ1-5, with D uncertain. Trimming took 4 bases from V and 6 from J, leaving 10 bases between them. The CDR3 is made up of 13 amino acids. Looked up from germline, CDR1 is ENHRY and CDR2 is SYGVKD. CDR3: CAISAQSGQPQHF. The CDR3 DNA reads TGTGCCATCAGTGCCCAGTCGGGTCAGCCCCAGCATTTT.

The chain joins TRBV9 to TRBJ2-3, with a tentative D call TRBD2 (6 bases). This CDR3 comprises 17 residues. Germline loops: CDR1 SGDLS, CDR2 YYNGEE. Trimming removed 4 bases from V and 0 bases from J, with 18 bases in between. The CDR3 reads CASSQSIGEASTDTQYF. In nucleotides, the CDR3 is TGTGCCAGCAGCCAAAGTATAGGGGAGGCTAGCACAGATACGCAGTATTTT.

The chain couples TRBV7-9 to TRBJ2-1; the D is unclear. This CDR3 contains 15 residues. The germline CDR1 and CDR2 sequences are SEHNR and FQNEAQ (reference sequence). V lost 2 bases and J 4 bases, leaving 12 bases between the germline ends. As DNA, the CDR3 is TGTGCCAGCAGCTTATTGGGCCTTCAATACAATGAGCAGTTCTTC. Translated: CASSLLGLQYNEQFF.

The V and J genes are TRBV11-2 and TRBJ1-2; D is undetermined. The CDR3 length is 16 residues. Germline CDR1 and CDR2: SGHAT and FQNNGV. With 1 base removed from V and 8 bases from J, the gap between germline ends came to 20 bases. CDR3 region: CASSLGLARGLGGYTF. CDR3 sequence (DNA): TGTGCCAGCAGCTTAGGACTTGCCCGGGGATTGGGGGGCTACACCTTC.

This rearrangement joins TRBV24-1 to TRBJ1-2; 7 nucleotides align to TRBD1. This CDR3 is built from 14 residues. CDR1 is KGHDR and CDR2 is SFDVKD in the germline V gene. Germline trimming cut 5 bases from V and 2 bases from J; bases unmatched to any gene: 4. CDR3 region: CATSGETGNYGYTF. The CDR3 DNA follows: TGTGCCACCAGTGGAGAGACAGGGAACTATGGCTACACCTTC.

Written as DNA, the CDR3 is TGTGCCAGCAGTGAGAGCGGGAGGGGTAACGAGCAGTACTTC. This gives the protein CASSESGRGNEQYF. The chain links TRBV3-1 (or the pseudogene TRBV3-2) to TRBJ2-7; 10 bases line up with TRBD2. Losses at the gene ends were 6 bases for V and 5 bases for J; bases not matched to a gene: 7. Germline V lookup: CDR1 LGHDT, CDR2 YNNKEL (reference sequence). CDR3 length: 14 amino acids.

J is TRBJ2-3 and V is TRBV12-3 or TRBV12-4; D not resolved. Trimming took off 8 bases at V and 1 base at J, with 10 bases between the two ends. This CDR3 is built from 13 residues. The CDR3 DNA sequence: TGTGCCAGCTTAGTCACTGGCACAGATACGCAGTATTTT. Translation: CASLVTGTDTQYF.

The V call is TRBV24-1, the J call TRBJ2-1, with 9 bases fitting TRBD2. J lost 6 bases, V lost 10 bases, and 6 bases had no gene match. This CDR3 is built from 13 residues. Germline V gene data show CDR1 as KGHDR and CDR2 as SFDVKD. CDR3 DNA: TGTGCCACGGCGGGAGGGCCGGGCAATGAGCAGTTCTTC. This sequence encodes CATAGGPGNEQFF.

CDR3 region: CATSVTGGLDTQYF. The CDR3 DNA sequence: TGTGCCACCAGTGTGACAGGGGGCCTCGACACGCAGTATTTT. The chain employs TRBV24-1 and TRBJ2-3, with 10 nucleotides matching TRBD1. The CDR3 extends over 14 amino acids. The V gene end was trimmed by 5 bases and the J gene end by 9 bases; junction bases not matched to a gene: 7. Germline values: CDR1 KGHDR, CDR2 SFDVKD.

The chain couples TRBV6-5 to TRBJ2-1; 9 bases fit TRBD2. Losses at the gene ends were 0 bases for V and 5 bases for J; bases not matched to a gene: 5. CDR3 length: 16 residues. CDR1 and CDR2 (germline): MNHEY, SVGAGI. Here the CDR3 reads CASSYSRLAVNNEQFF. The DNA for the CDR3 is TGTGCCAGCAGTTACTCGAGACTAGCGGTTAACAATGAGCAGTTCTTC.

This chain links TRBV10-3 with TRBJ2-1; D unresolved. The CDR3 sequence is 14 residues long. CDR1 and CDR2 (germline): ENHRY, SYGVKD. Between the trimmed V and J ends, which lost 4 bases and 4 bases, there was a span of 11 bases. The CDR3 coding sequence is TGTGCCATCAGTGGAACCCTCCGGTACAATGAGCAGTTCTTC. Protein sequence: CAISGTLRYNEQFF.

The rearrangement joins TRBV19 to TRBJ2-7; 9 bases are a match to TRBD1. CDR1 LNHDA and CDR2 SQIVND come from the germline V gene (reference sequence). This CDR3 has 19 amino acids. The trim removed 4 bases at V and 2 bases at J, leaving 18 bases unmatched. The CDR3 nucleotides are TGTGCCAGTAGTAGCACGACACCGGGACAGGGAGATTCAGCCTACGAGCAGTACTTC. It codes for CASSSTTPGQGDSAYEQYF.

This sequence joins TRBV5-6 and TRBJ1-2, with TRBD1 identical over 7 bases. In germline, CDR1 is SGHDT, CDR2 YYEEEE. The CDR3 covers 16 residues. V was pared by 2 bases and J by 7 bases, with 14 bases of the junction left unmatched. In DNA form, the CDR3 reads TGTGCCAGCAGCTTCCCTAACAGGGGTGCTTCTGGTGGCTACACCTTC. Translation gives CASSFPNRGASGGYTF.

The rearrangement links TRBV7-9 to TRBJ2-7, with 8 bases fitting TRBD2. Unmatched junction bases numbered 8, after V lost 5 bases and J lost 5 bases. Germline V gives CDR1 SEHNR, CDR2 FQNEAQ (reference sequence). The CDR3 sequence is 14 residues long. CDR3 sequence reads: CASSPRGGRNEQYF. The CDR3 DNA is TGTGCCAGCAGCCCCCGGGGGGGCCGGAACGAGCAGTACTTC.

This rearrangement joins TRBV6-2 or TRBV6-3 to TRBJ2-2; 7 bases agree with TRBD2. CDR3 length: 15 residues. Germline V gene data show CDR1 as MNHEY and CDR2 as SVGEGT. The V and J ends lost 6 bases and 2 bases, in that order; junction bases with no gene match: 6. The CDR3 bases are TGTGCCAGCAGCAACGGGGGGATAAACACCGGGGAGCTGTTTTTT. This sequence encodes CASSNGGINTGELFF.